This T cell receptor (beta chain) was sequenced in a study of breast tumors, draining lymph nodes, adjacent tissues. General observations from the study: Luminal-like breast cancer showed significantly higher tumor–nontumor repertoire similarity than basal-like. Tumor TCR diversity was below lymph nodes but above nontumor tissue.

Axillary draining lymph nodes of breast cancer patients supplied the node samples. In regard to this clonotype: What it binds is not known.

This CDR3 has 12 amino acids. The germline gives CDR1 DFQATT, CDR2 SNEGSKA (reference sequence). V lost 1 base, J lost 3 bases, and 7 bases lay in between. TCRdb fed the multiplex PCR reads into MiXCR, producing one record per CDR3 protein. In the table there are some 150,000 distinct CDR3 sequences, 30% to 35% of which are singletons. The specimen was axillary lymph node tissue. The rearrangement links TRBV20-1 to TRBJ2-7, with a possible D match to TRBD2 (5 bases). This TCR derives from a female donor with breast cancer. Some clones in this sample may be carry-over from other donors' samples. The DNA of the CDR3 is TGCAGTGCTAGAGGGACTCACTACGAGCAGTACTTC. It codes for CSARGTHYEQYF.